This T cell receptor beta chain was found in a study of Ad26.COV2.S vaccination and SARS-CoV-2 variants. Noted treatment: around 19 received Ad26.COV2.S at low or high dose, single or two shots; five or six received placebo; per-sample allocation not given. Samples analyzed were those drawn on day 63 after the first vaccine or placebo injection. The CDR3 has 14 amino acids. Germline values: CDR1 SGHRS, CDR2 YFSETQ. V lost 6 bases and J 1 base, leaving 12 bases between the germline ends. Some clones are missing from TCRdb's copy, which holds only in-frame ones; the method was immunoSEQ multiplex PCR. The data hold 350,000 to 450,000 clones, with approximately 89% observed a single time.

The sample in question was peripheral blood, obtained in a trial of Ad26.COV2.S vaccine versus placebo. This sequence originates from a person aged 18-65 years who received the Ad26.COV2.S COVID-19 vaccine or a placebo. The gene calls are TRBV5-1 and TRBJ2-3; D is unclear. The CDR3 here is CASKPRLGTDTQYF. CDR3 DNA sequence: TGCGCCAGCAAACCGAGGCTAGGCACAGATACGCAGTATTTT.